Below, 27 T cell receptor beta chains from the same sample are listed, as sequenced in a study of Ad26.COV2.S vaccination and SARS-CoV-2 variants. The method was immunoSEQ multiplex PCR; TCRdb's version includes in-frame clones alone and lacks a portion of them. The data hold fewer than 400,000 clones, with 86% observed a single time. Treatment specified: some 20 received Ad26.COV2.S at low or high dose, single or two shots; about 5 received placebo; per-sample allocation not given. The investigators took samples on day 63 after the first vaccine or placebo injection. The specimen was peripheral blood, collected in a trial of Ad26.COV2.S vaccine versus placebo. All receptors come from a person between 18 and 65 years old who received the Ad26.COV2.S COVID-19 vaccine or a placebo.

The V gene is TRBV12-3 or TRBV12-4, the J gene TRBJ1-3; unclear D gene. The V end lost 1 base, the J end lost 9 bases, and 10 bases lay between the germline ends. The CDR3 has 13 amino acids. The CDR3 is CASSLGLEGTIYF. The CDR3 bases are TGTGCCAGCAGTTTAGGGCTAGAAGGCACCATATATTTT.

CDR3 residues: CASSDWVKGSTDTQYF. CDR3 nucleotides: TGTGCCAGCAGTGATTGGGTTAAGGGTAGTACAGATACGCAGTATTTT. The J gene is TRBJ2-3, the V gene TRBV2; D not resolved. CDR1 SNHLY and CDR2 FYNNEI come from the germline V gene. The CDR3 runs to 16 residues. V lost 3 bases, J lost 3 bases, and 16 bases lay in between.

V usage is TRBV19 and J usage is TRBJ1-1; D gene unclear. Germline CDR1 and CDR2: LNHDA and SQIVND (reference sequence). The V and J ends lost 4 bases and 5 bases respectively, with 20 bases between them. The CDR3 is 16 amino acids. The CDR3, as DNA: TGTGCCAGTAGTAAGGGTCTCGGGCTTCTTGCGACTGAAGCTTTCTTT. As protein: CASSKGLGLLATEAFF.

The J gene is TRBJ1-5, the V gene TRBV4-1; 8 bases match TRBD1. The trim removed 3 bases at V and 5 bases at J, leaving 3 bases unmatched. Germline assignment: CDR1 MGHRA and CDR2 YSYEKL. CDR3 length: 14 residues. CDR3 sequence (DNA): TGCGCCAGCAGCCAGACAGGGGCGCATCAGCCCCAGCATTTT. Its protein product is CASSQTGAHQPQHF.

The V and J genes are TRBV6-5 and TRBJ2-1; TRBD2 agrees at 9 bases. The CDR3 is 15 residues long. Germline CDR1 and CDR2: MNHEY and SVGAGI. J lost 4 bases, V lost 2 bases, and 3 bases had no gene match. This CDR3 is CASSYLRGGYNEQFF. The DNA of the CDR3 is TGTGCCAGCAGTTACCTGCGGGGGGGATACAATGAGCAGTTCTTC.

The genes are TRBV5-1 and TRBJ2-7, with 9 bases fitting TRBD2. Germline lookup yields CDR1 SGHRS and CDR2 YFSETQ. Trimming cost V 6 bases and J 2 bases; bases outside gene matches: 6. CDR3 length: 14 residues. For the CDR3, the DNA is TGCGCCAGCACGCCGACTAGCGGACCCTACGAGCAGTACTTC. Amino acid sequence: CASTPTSGPYEQYF.

The chain recombines TRBV4-1 with TRBJ1-2; D might be TRBD1 (5 bases). This CDR3 comprises 16 residues. Per the germline V gene, CDR1 is MGHRA and CDR2 is YSYEKL. V dropped 2 bases and J dropped 3 bases, with 16 bases sitting between them. This chain's CDR3 is CASSQPGGGNHYGYTF. CDR3 nucleotides: TGCGCCAGCAGCCAACCGGGTGGGGGGAACCACTATGGCTACACCTTC.

This sequence joins TRBV7-5 and TRBJ1-6. TRBV7-5 is annotated as a pseudogene. This CDR3 region has 13 residues. CDR3 bases: TGTGCCAGAAGCTTTTCCCGTGGTTCACCCCTCCACTTT. Its translation is CARSFSRGSPLHF.

The chain links TRBV5-8 to TRBJ2-2, with 7 nucleotides matching TRBD1. Germline V gives CDR1 SGHTS, CDR2 YDEGEE. V dropped 3 bases and J dropped 4; count of bases not matched to a gene: 9. This CDR3 has 16 amino acids. The CDR3 is CASSWDRGKVTGELFF. The CDR3 region has the DNA TGTGCCAGCAGCTGGGACAGAGGGAAGGTCACCGGGGAGCTGTTTTTT.

This chain uses TRBV11-3 with TRBJ2-2; 8 bases match TRBD1. With V trimmed by 1 base and J by 2 bases, 6 bases remained unmatched. The CDR3 is 17 amino acids. Per germline, CDR1 SGHNT and CDR2 YENEEA. The CDR3, as DNA: TGTGCCAGCAGCTTAGTTCGGACAGGGAACAACACCGGGGAGCTGTTTTTT. Protein sequence: CASSLVRTGNNTGELFF.

The chain carries TRBV30 and TRBJ1-1; D unclear. CDR3 size: 13 residues. CDR1 and CDR2 (germline): GTSNPN, SVGIG (reference sequence). V was trimmed by 0 bases and J by 5 bases, leaving 10 bases between them. The CDR3 DNA reads TGTGCCTGGAGTGTACTTCGGGGTACTGAAGCTTTCTTT. Translating gives CAWSVLRGTEAFF.

Comment on this clone: This sample also contains other DNA sequences that code for the same CDR3. The chain's CDR3 is CASSQDSSNQPQHF. The CDR3 DNA reads TGCGCCAGCAGCCAAGATTCCAGCAATCAGCCCCAGCATTTT. The chain carries TRBV4-3 and TRBJ1-5, with D hard to call. The V end lost 0 bases, the J end lost 1 base, and 4 bases lay between the germline ends. The CDR3 contains 14 residues. From germline, CDR1 is LGHNA and CDR2 YSLEER.

The chain carries TRBV6-2 or TRBV6-3 and TRBJ1-5; 7 nucleotides line up with TRBD1. This CDR3 has 14 residues. Germline CDR1 is MNHEY and CDR2 is SVGEGT. With 5 bases clipped from V and 6 bases from J, the junction kept 7 bases outside the gene matches. This CDR3 is CASSTGVTIQPQHF. CDR3 nucleotide sequence: TGTGCCAGCAGTACAGGGGTTACTATTCAGCCCCAGCATTTT.

The CDR3 DNA reads TGTGCCAGCAGTTCACAGGGGTCCAACCTTGGCTATGGCTACACCTTC. Encoded protein: CASSSQGSNLGYGYTF. The chain joins TRBV6-2 or TRBV6-3 to TRBJ1-2, with 7 positions matching TRBD1. Germline CDR1 is MNHEY and CDR2 is SVGEGT. Trimming cost V 4 bases and J 4 bases; bases outside gene matches: 12. This CDR3 region has 16 residues.

This clone showed up many times. The chain recombines TRBV7-9 with TRBJ1-5, with TRBD1 as a possible D gene (5 bases). Germline V CDR1 and CDR2: SEHNR, FQNEAQ (reference sequence). The V end was cut by 3 bases, the J end by 0 bases, with 15 bases between. This CDR3 is built from 17 residues. The CDR3 DNA sequence: TGTGCCAGCAGCTTGGGGCAGGTCTGGGATAGCAATCAGCCCCAGCATTTT. Translation: CASSLGQVWDSNQPQHF.

This chain joins TRBV11-1 and TRBJ2-1; TRBD1 aligns across 7 bases. The trim removed 1 base at V and 8 bases at J, leaving 8 bases unmatched. The V gene's germline CDR1 is SGHAT and CDR2 FQDESV (reference sequence). This CDR3 region has 15 residues. This CDR3 reads CASSLGKGAVDEQFF. CDR3 sequence (DNA): TGTGCCAGCAGCTTAGGAAAGGGGGCAGTCGATGAGCAGTTCTTC.

The chain carries TRBV12-3 or TRBV12-4 and TRBJ1-2; no reliable D call. This CDR3 comprises 12 residues. The ends were cut back, 8 bases at V and 8 bases at J, with 15 bases in the middle. As DNA, the CDR3 is TGTGCCAGCTCATTCGGGAATAGGGGCTACACCTTC. It is translated as CASSFGNRGYTF.

The CDR3 sequence: CASSLLRDGTPLHF. CDR3 nucleotide sequence: TGCGCCAGCAGCTTACTCAGGGACGGGACACCCCTCCACTTT. This chain joins TRBV4-3 and TRBJ1-6, with a tentative D call TRBD1 (5 bases). Germline CDR1 LGHNA, CDR2 YSLEER. V shed 5 bases and J shed 11 bases, with 16 bases lying between them. This CDR3 is built from 14 residues.

A few counts support this clone. The chain employs TRBV30 and TRBJ2-7; 10 bases fit TRBD2. Germline V gene data show CDR1 as GTSNPN and CDR2 as SVGIG (reference sequence). Trimming at V came to 2 bases and at J to 1 base, leaving 2 bases not matched to a gene. The CDR3 has 14 residues. In DNA, the CDR3 is TGTGCCTGGAGTCGGACTAGCGGTTCCTACGAGCAGTACTTC. Encoded protein: CAWSRTSGSYEQYF.

The chain has TRBV5-8 and TRBJ1-6, with 7 nucleotides matching TRBD1. Trimming cost V 0 bases and J 7 bases; bases outside gene matches: 4. This CDR3 has 15 amino acids. The V gene's germline CDR1 is SGHTS and CDR2 YDEGEE. The chain's CDR3 is CASSLVAGGNSPLHF. DNA for the CDR3: TGTGCCAGCAGCTTGGTTGCAGGGGGGAATTCACCCCTCCACTTT.

J is TRBJ1-5 and V is TRBV7-2, with D perhaps TRBD1 (6 bases). This CDR3 is 14 amino acids long. V shed 5 bases and J shed 6 bases, with 14 bases lying between them. The germline CDR1 and CDR2 sequences are SGHTA and FQGNSA. CDR3 residues: CASSARGGLQPQHF. The DNA of the CDR3 is TGTGCCAGCAGCGCCCGGGGGGGGCTTCAGCCCCAGCATTTT.

This clone was seen once. V is TRBV19 and J is TRBJ2-4; 9 nucleotides match TRBD2. CDR3 length: 13 amino acids. The germline V gene encodes CDR1 LNHDA and CDR2 SQIVND (reference sequence). The junction had 4 bases not matched to a gene; V was cut back by 7 bases and J by 6 bases. Written as DNA, the CDR3 is TGTGCCAGTAACAGCGGGGGGCGAAACATTCAGTACTTC. It specifies CASNSGGRNIQYF.

This chain uses TRBV30 with TRBJ2-1; 10 bases agree with TRBD1. This CDR3 has 13 residues. V lost 4 bases, J lost 7 bases, and 4 bases stayed unmatched. The germline V gene has CDR1 GTSNPN and CDR2 SVGIG (reference sequence). The CDR3 loop reads CAWNKGQGNEQFF. The CDR3 bases are TGTGCCTGGAATAAGGGACAGGGGAATGAGCAGTTCTTC.

The chain joins TRBV6-2 or TRBV6-3 to TRBJ2-1; 13 bases line up with TRBD2. The V and J ends lost 2 bases and 8 bases, in that order; junction bases with no gene match: 9. Germline values: CDR1 MNHEY, CDR2 SVGEGT. The CDR3 consists of 17 residues. The CDR3, as DNA: TGTGCCAGCAGTTACCCTACTAGCGGGGGGGTTATAGATGAGCAGTTCTTC. The encoded protein is CASSYPTSGGVIDEQFF.

This clone was counted only a few times. The CDR3 DNA follows: TGTGCCAGCGAGACGGGGATGAACACTGAAGCTTTCTTT. Translating gives CASETGMNTEAFF. The gene calls are TRBV7-9 and TRBJ1-1; D is undetermined. The CDR3 loop spans 13 amino acids. Germline values: CDR1 SEHNR, CDR2 FQNEAQ (reference sequence). V shed 8 bases and J shed 0 bases, with 10 bases lying between them.

The rearrangement links TRBV2 to TRBJ1-1; D is perhaps TRBD1 (6 bases). V lost 7 bases to trimming and J lost 7 bases, with 10 bases between them. The CDR3 has 11 residues. Germline V gene data show CDR1 as SNHLY and CDR2 as FYNNEI. CDR3 region: CASTVDSEAFF. As DNA, the CDR3 is TGTGCCAGCACCGTGGACAGTGAAGCTTTCTTT.

The gene calls are TRBV18 and TRBJ2-7; D gene unclear. CDR1 is KGHSH, CDR2 LQKENI, per germline. V gave up 5 bases and J gave up 4 bases, with 12 bases separating them. This CDR3 comprises 13 residues. This CDR3 is CASSSVTSYEQYF. The CDR3 bases are TGTGCCAGCTCATCGGTGACCTCTTACGAGCAGTACTTC.